The 31 T cell receptor beta chains below come from one sample, sequenced in a study of OX40 agonist ivuxolimab in advanced cancers. Sequenced by immunoSEQ multiplex PCR; TCRdb stores in-frame clones only, minus some. The sample shows about 70,000 clones, about 86% of them seen only once. The sample consisted of CD4+ or CD8+ T cells sorted from blood, taken in a trial of the OX40 agonist ivuxolimab. These receptors were obtained from an adult with an advanced solid tumor such as melanoma, head and neck, liver or kidney cancer.

The rearrangement uses TRBV11-2 and TRBJ2-7; 9 bases line up with TRBD1. V trimming: 7 bases; J trimming: 0 bases; junction bases outside the gene matches: 16. The CDR3 extends over 18 amino acids. The V gene's germline CDR1 is SGHAT and CDR2 FQNNGV. The CDR3 loop is CASTDSSAGTGSSYEQYF. CDR3 nucleotides: TGTGCCAGCACCGACTCATCTGCTGGGACAGGGAGCTCCTACGAGCAGTACTTC. Full variable domain (outside the CDR3, taken from reference TRBV11-2 and TRBJ2-7): EAGVAQSPRYKIIEKRQSVAFWCNPISGHATLYWYQQILGQGPKLLIQFQNNGVVDDSQLPKDRFSAERLKGVDSTLKIQPAKLEDSAVYLCASTDSSAGTGSSYEQYFGPGTRLTVT.

This chain links TRBV7-8 with TRBJ2-1; weak D call: TRBD2 (5 bases). The length of the CDR3 is 19 residues. The germline V and J ends were trimmed by 0 bases and 0 bases, with 18 bases remaining between them. CDR1 SGHVS and CDR2 FQNEAQ come from the germline V gene. CDR3 coding DNA: TGTGCCAGCAGCTTAGCCCTACTCGGAGGACCCCACTCCTACAATGAGCAGTTCTTC. Amino acid sequence: CASSLALLGGPHSYNEQFF. The whole variable domain, remainder taken from reference TRBV7-8 and TRBJ2-1, is GAGVSQSPRYKVAKRGQDVALRCDPISGHVSLFWYQQALGQGPEFLTYFQNEAQLDKSGLPSDRFFAERPEGSVSTLKIQRTQQEDSAVYLCASSLALLGGPHSYNEQFFGPGTRLTVL.

This rearrangement joins TRBV9 to TRBJ2-1; D unresolved. With 0 bases removed from V and 2 bases from J, the gap between germline ends came to 12 bases. The germline gives CDR1 SGDLS, CDR2 YYNGEE. The CDR3 totals 16 residues. CDR3: CASSVGPTRTYNEQFF. CDR3 bases: TGTGCCAGCAGCGTAGGACCGACGAGGACCTACAATGAGCAGTTCTTC. Using reference TRBV9 and TRBJ2-1 for the parts outside the CDR3, the full variable domain is DSGVTQTPKHLITATGQRVTLRCSPRSGDLSVYWYQQSLDQGLQFLIQYYNGEERAKGNILERFSAQQFPDLHSELNLSSLELGDSALYFCASSVGPTRTYNEQFFGPGTRLTVL.

This clone showed up just once. The genes are TRBV19 and TRBJ1-5; TRBD1 might be the D (6 bases). CDR1 and CDR2 from the germline V gene are LNHDA and SQIVND (reference sequence). The germline V and J ends were trimmed by 8 bases and 0 bases, with 11 bases remaining between them. The CDR3 consists of 14 residues. CDR3 in DNA: TGTGCCAGTCGGACAGCCTATAGCAATCAGCCCCAGCATTTT. It is translated as CASRTAYSNQPQHF.

The rearrangement uses TRBV2 and TRBJ2-3, with D uncertain. The CDR3 runs 14 residues. Germline V lookup: CDR1 SNHLY, CDR2 FYNNEI. V gave up 9 bases and J gave up 0 bases, with 13 bases separating them. This CDR3 reads CASITVTSTDTQYF. CDR3 bases: TGTGCCAGTATAACGGTGACTAGCACAGATACGCAGTATTTT.

This clone was seen just once. V usage is TRBV15 and J usage is TRBJ1-5; maybe TRBD1 (6 bases). The germline V and J ends were trimmed by 4 bases and 6 bases, with 16 bases remaining between them. CDR3 length: 15 residues. CDR1 is LNHNV and CDR2 is YYDKDF in the germline V gene (reference sequence). The CDR3: CATSINRDQGQPQHF. As DNA, the CDR3 is TGTGCCACCAGCATAAACAGGGATCAAGGTCAGCCCCAGCATTTT.

The chain carries TRBV30 and TRBJ1-1, with D possibly being TRBD1 (6 bases). CDR3 length: 14 residues. Trimming stripped 1 base from V and 7 bases from J, with 16 bases between. Germline CDR1 GTSNPN, CDR2 SVGIG (reference sequence). CDR3 protein: CAWSGRGAGYEAFF. CDR3 sequence (DNA): TGTGCCTGGAGTGGAAGGGGGGCAGGCTATGAAGCTTTCTTT.

V usage is TRBV16 and J usage is TRBJ1-4, with 7 bases lining up with TRBD1. This CDR3 is built from 17 residues. Germline V gene sequence: CDR1 KGHSY, CDR2 FQNENV. V trimming: 5 bases; J trimming: 0 bases; junction bases outside the gene matches: 9. CDR3 in DNA: TGTGCCAGCAGCAGACGGACAGGAATGGCAACTAATGAAAAACTGTTTTTT. Translation gives CASSRRTGMATNEKLFF. Drawing the rest from reference TRBV16 and TRBJ1-4, the complete variable domain is GEEVAQTPKHLVRGEGQKAKLYCAPIKGHSYVFWYQQVLKNEFKFLISFQNENVFDETGMPKERFSAKCLPNSPCSLEIQATKLEDSAVYFCASSRRTGMATNEKLFFGSGTQLSVL.

V gene TRBV7-3 combines with J gene TRBJ2-1, with 7 nucleotides matching TRBD1. Trimming took 5 bases from V and 6 from J; bases not matched to a gene: 7. CDR3 length: 14 amino acids. Germline V gene sequence: CDR1 SGHTA, CDR2 FQGTGA. Written as DNA, the CDR3 is TGTGCCAGCAGCCCGCGACAGGGCAGCAATGAGCAGTTCTTC. It is translated as CASSPRQGSNEQFF. The full variable domain, completed using reference TRBV7-3 and TRBJ2-1, is GAGVSQTPSNKVTEKGKYVELRCDPISGHTALYWYRQSLGQGPEFLIYFQGTGAADDSGLPNDRFFAVRPEGSVSTLKIQRTERGDSAVYLCASSPRQGSNEQFFGPGTRLTVL.

This chain links TRBV6-1 with TRBJ1-5, with D hard to call. CDR3 length: 14 residues. The germline V gene encodes CDR1 MNHNS and CDR2 SASEGT. V was cut by 4 bases and J by 4 bases, with 11 bases left in between. Here the CDR3 DNA reads TGTGCCAGCAGTGGGAAACACACGAATCAGCCCCAGCATTTT. This gives the protein CASSGKHTNQPQHF.

This clone was seen just once. The chain employs TRBV4-3 and TRBJ2-2; 8 nucleotides match TRBD1. V was clipped by 0 bases and J by 6 bases; unmatched bases: 3. The CDR3 is made up of 15 amino acids. Germline CDR1 and CDR2: LGHNA and YSLEER. The CDR3 protein is CASSQDRGQSGELFF. DNA of the CDR3: TGCGCCAGCAGCCAAGACAGGGGGCAATCCGGGGAGCTGTTTTTT.

CDR3 coding DNA: TGTGCCAGCAGATCCGACAGGGCTAGCAATCAGCCCCAGCATTTT. Its protein product is CASRSDRASNQPQHF. V gene TRBV28 combines with J gene TRBJ1-5, with 7 bases matching TRBD1. Germline CDR1 is MDHEN and CDR2 is SYDVKM. Trimming cost V 6 bases and J 0 bases; bases outside gene matches: 5. The CDR3 loop spans 15 amino acids.

The chain couples TRBV11-2 to TRBJ2-2; D not resolved. Between the trimmed V and J ends, which lost 5 bases and 1 base, there was a span of 11 bases. From germline, CDR1 is SGHAT and CDR2 FQNNGV. This CDR3 spans 15 amino acids. The CDR3 DNA sequence: TGTGCCAGCAGCCGGTGGGCAGGGAACACCGGGGAGCTGTTTTTT. Translating it yields CASSRWAGNTGELFF.

The chain recombines TRBV28 with TRBJ1-6; weak D call: TRBD1 (5 bases). The ends were cut back, 7 bases at V and 0 bases at J, with 10 bases in the middle. Germline assignment: CDR1 MDHEN and CDR2 SYDVKM. The CDR3 loop spans 15 amino acids. CDR3 coding DNA: TGTGCCAGCACCGGGGGGGGCTCCTATAATTCACCCCTCCACTTT. Its protein is CASTGGGSYNSPLHF.

This chain links TRBV5-1 with TRBJ1-6; 8 nucleotides agree with TRBD1. The J segment lost 9 bases and the V segment lost 0 bases, leaving 8 bases of the junction unmatched. The germline CDR1 and CDR2 sequences are SGHRS and YFSETQ. The CDR3 spans 16 residues. The CDR3 protein is CASSLAGQGSGSPLHF. CDR3 sequence (DNA): TGCGCCAGCAGCTTGGCCGGACAGGGTTCTGGTTCACCCCTCCACTTT.

In DNA, the CDR3 is TGTGCCAGCAGCTTGGTCCCGTATGGCTACACCTTC. Residues: CASSLVPYGYTF. This chain connects TRBV5-4 to TRBJ1-2; no definite D call. Per the germline V gene, CDR1 is SGHNT and CDR2 is YYREEE (reference sequence). The V end lost 0 bases, the J end lost 5 bases, and 5 bases lay between the germline ends. The CDR3 contains 12 residues.

The rearrangement uses TRBV11-2 and TRBJ2-1; D is unresolved. Trimming took 5 bases from V and 4 from J, leaving 12 bases between them. CDR1 is SGHAT and CDR2 is FQNNGV in the germline V gene. This CDR3 region has 14 residues. In DNA, the CDR3 is TGTGCCAGCAGCCCCCAATCCGGTTACAATGAGCAGTTCTTC. This gives the protein CASSPQSGYNEQFF.

The V call is TRBV11-1, the J call TRBJ2-1; D may be TRBD2 (6 bases). The CDR3 consists of 14 residues. The V and J ends lost 9 bases and 2 bases respectively, with 14 bases between them. CDR1 SGHAT and CDR2 FQDESV come from the germline V gene (reference sequence). The CDR3: CASSGEYPYNEQFF. DNA of the CDR3: TGTGCCAGTTCGGGGGAATATCCCTACAATGAGCAGTTCTTC.

This clone showed up just once. This chain joins TRBV2 and TRBJ2-3; D call uncertain. Germline assignment: CDR1 SNHLY and CDR2 FYNNEI. Trimming left V 5 bases short and J 2 bases short, with 5 bases between. This CDR3 has 12 residues. In DNA, the CDR3 is TGTGCCAGCAGTAAGGACACAGATACGCAGTATTTT. Amino acids: CASSKDTDTQYF.

The chain recombines TRBV11-2 with TRBJ1-1; 7 nucleotides align to TRBD1. CDR3 length equals 13 residues. The germline V gene has CDR1 SGHAT and CDR2 FQNNGV. V trimming: 4 bases; J trimming: 11 bases; junction bases outside the gene matches: 10. CDR3 sequence: CASSYNGQGGAFF. The CDR3 DNA is TGTGCCAGCAGCTACAACGGCCAGGGGGGGGCTTTCTTT.

The V gene is TRBV28, the J gene TRBJ2-1, with TRBD2 matching over 10 bases. CDR1 is MDHEN, CDR2 SYDVKM, per germline. With 4 bases clipped from V and 6 bases from J, the junction kept 3 bases outside the gene matches. The CDR3 covers 14 residues. The CDR3 loop is CASSSSGSINEQFF. The DNA of the CDR3 is TGTGCCAGCAGTTCTAGCGGGAGTATCAATGAGCAGTTCTTC. The variable domain in full, with the rest retrieved from reference TRBV28 and TRBJ2-1, is DVKVTQSSRYLVKRTGEKVFLECVQDMDHENMFWYRQDPGLGLRLIYFSYDVKMKEKGDIPEGYSVSREKKERFSLILESASTNQTSMYLCASSSSGSINEQFFGPGTRLTVL.

This sequence joins TRBV2 and TRBJ2-3; 7 bases map to TRBD2. CDR1 and CDR2 (germline): SNHLY, FYNNEI. V lost 0 bases to trimming and J lost 0 bases; unmatched junction nucleotides: 6. The CDR3 spans 17 residues. Here the CDR3 reads CASSEAPAGLSTDTQYF. The CDR3 nucleotides read TGTGCCAGCAGTGAAGCGCCAGCGGGGCTGAGCACAGATACGCAGTATTTT.

The chain links TRBV7-6 to TRBJ1-1; TRBD1 agrees at 7 bases. This CDR3 contains 14 residues. V shed 0 bases and J 3 bases; nucleotides not matched to a gene: 1. The germline CDR1 and CDR2 sequences are SGHVS and FNYEAQ. The CDR3 nucleotides read TGTGCCAGCAGCTTAGCGCAGGGGGACACTGAAGCTTTCTTT. It encodes CASSLAQGDTEAFF.

The chain has TRBV19 and TRBJ1-5; D uncertain. Looked up from germline, CDR1 is LNHDA and CDR2 is SQIVND (reference sequence). The V and J ends lost 7 bases and 7 bases respectively, with 17 bases between them. The CDR3 sequence is 14 residues long. CDR3 loop: CASTTEWLRQPQHF. CDR3 DNA: TGTGCCAGTACTACCGAGTGGCTCCGCCAGCCCCAGCATTTT.

The V and J genes are TRBV5-1 and TRBJ2-6; D gene uncertain. Germline CDR1 reads SGHRS; CDR2 reads YFSETQ. The V gene lost 6 bases and the J gene lost 0 bases, with 10 bases spanning the gap. The CDR3 is made up of 15 amino acids. CDR3 amino acids: CASNLGNSGANVLTF. The DNA for the CDR3 is TGCGCCAGCAATTTGGGGAACTCTGGGGCCAACGTCCTGACTTTC.

The rearrangement uses TRBV15 and TRBJ2-5; D may be TRBD2 (6 bases). The germline V gene has CDR1 LNHNV and CDR2 YYDKDF (reference sequence). The V end lost 3 bases, the J end lost 4 bases, and 18 bases lay between the germline ends. The CDR3 contains 16 residues. The CDR3, as DNA: TGTGCCACCAGCAGGACTAGGATCATGGGCCGAGAGACCCAGTACTTC. Translating gives CATSRTRIMGRETQYF.

V is TRBV6-5 and J is TRBJ2-5; D could derive from TRBD1 or TRBD2 (6 bases each). CDR1 and CDR2 from the germline V gene are MNHEY and SVGAGI. CDR3 length: 14 amino acids. V lost 2 bases, J lost 4 bases, and 11 bases lay in between. In DNA, the CDR3 is TGTGCCAGCAGTTACGGGGGCGGGACAGAGACCCAGTACTTC. Its translation: CASSYGGGTETQYF.

This clone came up a few times. V usage is TRBV5-1 and J usage is TRBJ2-5; a weak D match, TRBD1 (6 bases). The CDR3 covers 16 residues. V lost 0 bases and J 5 bases, leaving 17 bases between the germline ends. From germline, CDR1 is SGHRS and CDR2 YFSETQ. In nucleotides, the CDR3 is TGCGCCAGCAGCTTGGCCGGTAATGGGGGCGGGGAGACCCAGTACTTC. Translating gives CASSLAGNGGGETQYF.

This chain connects TRBV6-6 to TRBJ2-7; no firm D call. The CDR3 has 15 residues. CDR1 and CDR2 (germline): MNHNY, SVGAGI (reference sequence). Trimming took 0 bases from V and 3 from J, leaving 12 bases between them. In DNA form, the CDR3 reads TGTGCCAGCAGTTACTCAGGGATTCCCGGCTACGAGCAGTACTTC. Translating it yields CASSYSGIPGYEQYF.

This chain connects TRBV21-1 to TRBJ2-1. TRBV21-1 constitutes a pseudogene. CDR3 size: 16 residues. As DNA, the CDR3 is TGTGCCAGCAGCAAAGAAAAGGCCGACCTTAAGAATGAGCAGTTCTTC. Its translation is CASSKEKADLKNEQFF.

This chain joins TRBV7-2 and TRBJ1-5, with 7 nucleotides matching TRBD1. The CDR3 runs 15 residues. CDR1 and CDR2 from the germline V gene are SGHTA and FQGNSA. J was trimmed by 3 bases and V by 5 bases; bases with no gene match: 7. CDR3: CASSPRGQFNQPQHF. In nucleotides, the CDR3 is TGTGCCAGCAGCCCGCGGGGACAGTTCAATCAGCCCCAGCATTTT.